Given below is one T cell receptor (beta chain) in context. This record comes from a study of blood T cell repertoires in COVID-19. Study details: The origin of the acute and convalescent COVID-19 samples was the United States, Italy and Spain.

Per the study methods: Reference gene primer amplification in the assay estimated nucleated cell counts. The method was immunoSEQ multiplex PCR; TCRdb's version includes in-frame clones alone and lacks a portion of them. V and J calls and clone size come straight from that table; D and trimming were deduced from the DNA. Of 100,000 to 150,000 clones in the sample, 65% to 90% were seen once. CDR1 MNHEY and CDR2 SMNVEV come from the germline V gene (reference sequence). Trimming took off 6 bases at V and 5 bases at J, with 14 bases between the two ends. The CDR3 runs 14 residues. The TCR was taken from a woman aged 55 to 70 with active or convalescent COVID-19. The source material was peripheral blood. The chain employs TRBV27 and TRBJ2-1, with D perhaps TRBD2 (6 bases). CDR3 bases: TGTGCCAGCAGGGAGTTCGGCGGGAACAATGAGCAGTTCTTC. Translated: CASREFGGNNEQFF.